The T cell receptor (beta chain) under discussion was sequenced for a study of T cells in Graves' hyperthyroidism and ophthalmopathy. This clonotype has ten or more counts. Using RNA transcripts as the source, TCR beta CDR3 regions were amplified. A first-round RT-PCR of the TCR CDR3 used the HTBI primer set. TCRdb re-analysed the multiplex PCR reads in MiXCR, keeping a single row per CDR3 protein. This table holds approximately 400,000 distinct CDR3 sequences, around 25% found once. Germline CDR1 reads SGHRS; CDR2 reads YFSETQ. The CDR3 has 12 residues. V was cut by 1 base and J by 7 bases, with 5 bases left in between.

Source material: blood. J is TRBJ2-2 and V is TRBV5-1; D gene uncertain. This receptor was taken from a man aged 50 or older with Graves' hyperthyroidism. The CDR3 sequence: CASSLTDGELFF. The CDR3 coding sequence is TGCGCCAGCAGCTTGACGGACGGGGAGCTGTTTTTT.